The 3 T cell receptor beta chains in this list originate from one sample, sequenced in a study of response to subunit inactivated influenza vaccine. TCRdb called the RT-PCR reads again in MiXCR, with one record for every CDR3 protein. This sample carries about 570,000 distinct CDR3 sequences, around 11% of them seen once, and the ten largest clones take approximately 11%. This sample was shared with a second study, whose subject was T cells expressing NK-cell markers. That work adds: UMIs accompanied the 5'RACE template switching by which TCR beta cDNA was made.

The sample here was PBMCs from blood, taken on the day of vaccination. The receptors here all came from a man aged 45-65 years who received an inactivated influenza vaccine.

This clonotype turned up a few times. The gene calls are TRBV12-3 or TRBV12-4 and TRBJ2-1, with D hard to call. The CDR3 spans 13 residues. V lost 1 base and J lost 9, with 10 bases in between. CDR3 residues: CASSLVSWAEQFF. Here the CDR3 DNA reads TGTGCCAGCAGTTTAGTCTCTTGGGCTGAGCAGTTCTTC.

A few counts support this clonotype. V is TRBV5-1 and J is TRBJ1-6; D possibly corresponds to TRBD1 (6 bases). The CDR3 contains 15 residues. Trimming took 0 bases from V and 11 from J, leaving 15 bases between them. Looked up from germline, CDR1 is SGHRS and CDR2 is YFSETQ. The CDR3 nucleotides are TGCGCCAGCAGCTTGGAACGACAGGCCCGGGCACCCCTCCACTTT. Translating it yields CASSLERQARAPLHF.

The chain couples TRBV11-2 to TRBJ1-5; D is undetermined. Germline CDR1 is SGHAT and CDR2 is FQNNGV. This CDR3 contains 15 residues. The V end was cut by 0 bases, the J end by 3 bases, with 9 bases between. The CDR3 DNA follows: TGTGCCAGCAGCTTAGATAGCGGACTCAATCAGCCCCAGCATTTT. This codes for CASSLDSGLNQPQHF.